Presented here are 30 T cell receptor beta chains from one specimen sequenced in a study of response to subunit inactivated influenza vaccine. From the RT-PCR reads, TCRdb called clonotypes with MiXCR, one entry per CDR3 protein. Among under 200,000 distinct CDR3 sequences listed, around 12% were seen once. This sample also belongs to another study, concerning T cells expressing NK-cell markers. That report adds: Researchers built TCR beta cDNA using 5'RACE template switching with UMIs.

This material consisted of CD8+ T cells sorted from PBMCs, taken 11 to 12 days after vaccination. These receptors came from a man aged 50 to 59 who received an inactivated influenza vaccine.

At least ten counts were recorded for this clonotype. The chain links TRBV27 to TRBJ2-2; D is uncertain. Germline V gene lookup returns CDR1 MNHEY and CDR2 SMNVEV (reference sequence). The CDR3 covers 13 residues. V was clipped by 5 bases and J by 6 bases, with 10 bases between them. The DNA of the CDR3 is TGTGCCAGCAGTCCAAGGGTATCCGGGGAGCTGTTTTTT. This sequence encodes CASSPRVSGELFF.

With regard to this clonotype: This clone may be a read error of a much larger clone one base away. CDR3 amino acids: CDSSPLDRGLPGELFF. The CDR3 DNA sequence: TGTGACAGCTCACCCCTTGACAGGGGGCTGCCCGGGGAGCTGTTTTTT. The chain recombines TRBV18 with TRBJ2-2; 10 bases fit TRBD1. Per the germline V gene, CDR1 is KGHSH and CDR2 is LQKENI. CDR3 length equals 16 residues. The whole variable domain, remainder taken from reference TRBV18 and TRBJ2-2, is NAGVMQNPRHLVRRRGQEARLRCSPMKGHSHVYWYRQLPEEGLKFMVYLQKENIIDESGMPKERFSAEFPKEGPSILRIQQVVRGDSAAYFCDSSPLDRGLPGELFFGEGSRLTVL.

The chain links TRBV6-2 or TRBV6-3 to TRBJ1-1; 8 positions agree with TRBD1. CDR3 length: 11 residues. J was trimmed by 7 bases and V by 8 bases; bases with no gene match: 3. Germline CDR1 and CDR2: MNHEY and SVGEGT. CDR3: CASGQGGEAFF. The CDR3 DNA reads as TGTGCCAGCGGACAGGGCGGTGAAGCTTTCTTT.

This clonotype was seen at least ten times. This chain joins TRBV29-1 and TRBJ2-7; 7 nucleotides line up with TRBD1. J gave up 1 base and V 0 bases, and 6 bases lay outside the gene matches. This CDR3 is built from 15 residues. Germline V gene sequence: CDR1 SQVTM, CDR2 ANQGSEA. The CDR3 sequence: CSVEEGQKPSYEQYF. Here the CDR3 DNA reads TGCAGCGTTGAAGAGGGACAGAAACCATCCTACGAGCAGTACTTC.

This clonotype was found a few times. CDR3 DNA: TGCAGCGTTGAATTTAGACTAGCGGGAGTTTACGAGCAGTACTTC. Translated, it gives CSVEFRLAGVYEQYF. This rearrangement joins TRBV29-1 to TRBJ2-7, with 12 bases fitting TRBD2. Germline V gene lookup returns CDR1 SQVTM and CDR2 ANQGSEA. The CDR3 totals 15 residues. V shed 2 bases and J 4 bases; nucleotides not matched to a gene: 6.

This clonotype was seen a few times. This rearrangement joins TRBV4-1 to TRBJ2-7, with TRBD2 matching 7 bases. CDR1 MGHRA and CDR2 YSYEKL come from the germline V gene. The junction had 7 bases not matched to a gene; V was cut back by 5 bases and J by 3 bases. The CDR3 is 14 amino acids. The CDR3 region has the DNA TGCGCCAGCAGCTTGGGGGAGGGAAGCTACGAGCAGTACTTC. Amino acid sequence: CASSLGEGSYEQYF.

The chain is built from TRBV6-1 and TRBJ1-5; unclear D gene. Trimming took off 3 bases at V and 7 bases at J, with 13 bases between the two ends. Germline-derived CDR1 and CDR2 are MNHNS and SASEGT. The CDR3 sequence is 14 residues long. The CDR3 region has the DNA TGTGCCAGCAGTGACCGCAGTCTGGGACAGCCCCAGCATTTT. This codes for CASSDRSLGQPQHF.

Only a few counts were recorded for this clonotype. CDR3 sequence: CAISESGGGAYEQYF. DNA for the CDR3: TGTGCCATCAGTGAGTCGGGGGGGGGAGCCTACGAGCAGTACTTC. The V call is TRBV10-3, the J call TRBJ2-7, with 7 nucleotides matching TRBD2. The CDR3 loop spans 15 amino acids. The ends lost 0 bases at V and 2 bases at J; junction bases unmatched: 4. Germline V gene data show CDR1 as ENHRY and CDR2 as SYGVKD.

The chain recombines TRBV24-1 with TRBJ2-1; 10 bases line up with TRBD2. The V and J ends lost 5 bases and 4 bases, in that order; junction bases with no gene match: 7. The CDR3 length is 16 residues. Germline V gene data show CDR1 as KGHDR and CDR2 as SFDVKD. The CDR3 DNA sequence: TGTGCCACCAGTGCCTTAGCGGGGGGAGGATACAATGAGCAGTTCTTC. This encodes CATSALAGGGYNEQFF.

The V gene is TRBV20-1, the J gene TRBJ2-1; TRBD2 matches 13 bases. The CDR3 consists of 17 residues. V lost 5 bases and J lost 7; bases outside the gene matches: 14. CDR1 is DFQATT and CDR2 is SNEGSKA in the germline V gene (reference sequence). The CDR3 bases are TGCAGTGCTGATGGACTAGCGGGGGCAGAGGAGTGGAATGAGCAGTTCTTC. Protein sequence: CSADGLAGAEEWNEQFF.

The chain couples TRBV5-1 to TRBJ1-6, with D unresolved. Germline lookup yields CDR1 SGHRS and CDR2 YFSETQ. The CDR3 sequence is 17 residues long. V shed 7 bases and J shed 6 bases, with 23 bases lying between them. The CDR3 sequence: CASGPGPTSRINSPLHF. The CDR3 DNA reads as TGCGCCAGCGGGCCAGGCCCGACAAGCAGGATTAATTCACCCCTCCACTTT. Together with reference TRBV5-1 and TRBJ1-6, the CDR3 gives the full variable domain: KAGVTQTPRYLIKTRGQQVTLSCSPISGHRSVSWYQQTPGQGLQFLFEYFSETQRNKGNFPGRFSGRQFSNSRSEMNVSTLELGDSALYLCASGPGPTSRINSPLHFGNGTRLTVT.

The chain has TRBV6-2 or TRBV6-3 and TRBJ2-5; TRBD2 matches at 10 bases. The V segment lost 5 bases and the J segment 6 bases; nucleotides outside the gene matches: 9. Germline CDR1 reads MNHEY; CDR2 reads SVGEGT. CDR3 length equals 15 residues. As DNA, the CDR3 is TGTGCCAGCAGTCCAAGCGGGGGGGCCGGAAAGACCCAGTACTTC. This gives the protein CASSPSGGAGKTQYF.

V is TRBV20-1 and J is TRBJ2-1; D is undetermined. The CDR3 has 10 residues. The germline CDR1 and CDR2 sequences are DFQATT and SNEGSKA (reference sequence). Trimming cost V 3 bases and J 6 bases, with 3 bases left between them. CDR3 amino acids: CSASSNEQFF. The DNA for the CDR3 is TGCAGTGCTAGTAGCAATGAGCAGTTCTTC.

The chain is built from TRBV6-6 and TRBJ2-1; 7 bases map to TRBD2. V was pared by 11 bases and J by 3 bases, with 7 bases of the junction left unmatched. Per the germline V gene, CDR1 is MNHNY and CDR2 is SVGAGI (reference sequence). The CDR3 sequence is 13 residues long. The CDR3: CAATSDYYNEQFF. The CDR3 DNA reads TGTGCCGCTACTAGCGACTACTACAATGAGCAGTTCTTC.

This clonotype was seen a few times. The CDR3 spells CASSFTGGQGDTQYF. DNA for the CDR3: TGTGCCAGCAGCTTTACGGGAGGGCAGGGGGATACGCAGTATTTT. The genes are TRBV7-3 and TRBJ2-3; 8 bases fit TRBD2. CDR3 length: 15 residues. CDR1 and CDR2 from the germline V gene are SGHTA and FQGTGA. Trimming at V came to 3 bases and at J to 6 bases, leaving 8 bases not matched to a gene.

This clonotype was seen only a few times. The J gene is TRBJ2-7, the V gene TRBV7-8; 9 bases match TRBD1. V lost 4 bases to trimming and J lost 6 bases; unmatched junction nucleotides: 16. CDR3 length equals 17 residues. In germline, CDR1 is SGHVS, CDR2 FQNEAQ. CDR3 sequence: CASSSRQVTGQGSEQYF. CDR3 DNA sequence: TGTGCCAGCAGCTCGCGCCAAGTAACGGGACAGGGAAGCGAGCAGTACTTC.

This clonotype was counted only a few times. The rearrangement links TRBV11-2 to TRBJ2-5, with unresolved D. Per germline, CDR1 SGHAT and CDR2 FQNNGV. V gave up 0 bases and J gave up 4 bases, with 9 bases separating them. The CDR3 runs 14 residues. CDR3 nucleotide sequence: TGTGCCAGCAGCTTAGAAGCCGTCTCAGAGACCCAGTACTTC. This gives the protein CASSLEAVSETQYF.

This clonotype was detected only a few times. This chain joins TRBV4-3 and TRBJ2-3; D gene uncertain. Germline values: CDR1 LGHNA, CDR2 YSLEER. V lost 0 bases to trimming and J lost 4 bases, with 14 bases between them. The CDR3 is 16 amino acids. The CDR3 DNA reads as TGCGCCAGCAGCCAAGATTTGCAATCGGCAGCAGATACGCAGTATTTT. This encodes CASSQDLQSAADTQYF.

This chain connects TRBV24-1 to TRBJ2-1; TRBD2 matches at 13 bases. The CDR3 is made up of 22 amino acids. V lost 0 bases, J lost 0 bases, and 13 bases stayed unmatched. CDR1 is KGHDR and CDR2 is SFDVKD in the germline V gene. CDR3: CATSDLQIVGLAGKSSYNEQFF. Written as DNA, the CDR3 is TGTGCCACCAGTGATTTGCAAATCGTGGGACTAGCGGGGAAAAGCTCCTACAATGAGCAGTTCTTC.

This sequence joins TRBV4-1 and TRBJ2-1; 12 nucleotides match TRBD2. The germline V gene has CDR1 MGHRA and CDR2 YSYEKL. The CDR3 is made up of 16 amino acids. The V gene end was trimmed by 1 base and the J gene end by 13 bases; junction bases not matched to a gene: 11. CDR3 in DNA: TGCGCCAGCAGCCAAGTGGAGGCTAGCGGGGGGGCTGAACAGTTCTTC. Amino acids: CASSQVEASGGAEQFF.

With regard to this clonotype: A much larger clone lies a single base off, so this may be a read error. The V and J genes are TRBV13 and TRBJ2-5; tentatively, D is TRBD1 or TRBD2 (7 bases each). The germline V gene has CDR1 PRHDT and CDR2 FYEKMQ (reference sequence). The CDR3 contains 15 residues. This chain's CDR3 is CASSPHTGEGETLYF. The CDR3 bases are TGTGCCAGCAGCCCCCACACAGGGGAGGGAGAGACCCTGTACTTC.

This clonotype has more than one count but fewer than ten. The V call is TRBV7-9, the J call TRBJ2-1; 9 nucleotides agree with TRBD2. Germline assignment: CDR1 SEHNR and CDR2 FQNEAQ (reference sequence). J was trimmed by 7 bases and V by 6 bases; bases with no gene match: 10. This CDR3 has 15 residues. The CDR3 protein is CASSSTSGLVNEQFF. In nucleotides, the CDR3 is TGTGCCAGCAGTTCGACTAGCGGCCTAGTGAATGAGCAGTTCTTC.

The DNA of the CDR3 is TGTGCCAGCAGCGCTGTTGCGGGAGCCTACACCGGGGAGCTGTTTTTT. Amino acid sequence: CASSAVAGAYTGELFF. The chain uses TRBV5-6 and TRBJ2-2; 7 nucleotides line up with TRBD2. The germline CDR1 and CDR2 sequences are SGHDT and YYEEEE. The CDR3 contains 16 residues. Trimming removed 4 bases from V and 3 bases from J; junction bases left unmatched: 9.

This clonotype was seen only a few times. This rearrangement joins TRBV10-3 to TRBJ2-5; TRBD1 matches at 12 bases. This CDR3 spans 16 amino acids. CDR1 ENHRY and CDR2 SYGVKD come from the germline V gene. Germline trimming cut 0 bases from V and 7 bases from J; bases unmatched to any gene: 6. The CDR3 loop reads CAISESRDRGRRTQYF. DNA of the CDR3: TGTGCCATCAGTGAGTCCCGGGACAGGGGGCGGCGGACCCAGTACTTC.

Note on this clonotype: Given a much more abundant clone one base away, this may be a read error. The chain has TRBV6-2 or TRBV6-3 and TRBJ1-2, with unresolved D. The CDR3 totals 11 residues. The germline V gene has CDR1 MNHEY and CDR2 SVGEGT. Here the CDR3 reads CAAVSGYGYPF. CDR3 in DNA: TGTGCCGCGGTCTCGGGCTATGGCTACCCCTTC.

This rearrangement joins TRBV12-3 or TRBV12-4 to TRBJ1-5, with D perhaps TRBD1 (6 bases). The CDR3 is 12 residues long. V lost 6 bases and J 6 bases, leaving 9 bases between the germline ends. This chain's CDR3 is CASREQGQPQHF. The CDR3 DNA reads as TGTGCCAGCAGGGAACAGGGTCAGCCCCAGCATTTT.

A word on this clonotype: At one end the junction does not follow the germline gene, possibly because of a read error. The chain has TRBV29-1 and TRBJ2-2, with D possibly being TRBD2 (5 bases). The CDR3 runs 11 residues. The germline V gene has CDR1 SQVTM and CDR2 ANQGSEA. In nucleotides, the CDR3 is TGCAGCGTTCCGGGCGCCGGGAAGCTGTTTTTT. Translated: CSVPGAGKLFF.

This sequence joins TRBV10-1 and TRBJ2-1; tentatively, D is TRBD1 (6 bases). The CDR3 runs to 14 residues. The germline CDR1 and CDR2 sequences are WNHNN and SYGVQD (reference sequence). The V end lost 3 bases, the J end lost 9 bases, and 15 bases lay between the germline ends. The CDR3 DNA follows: TGCGCCAGCAGTGATGGGGGCATTTCTGGTGAGCAGTTCTTC. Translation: CASSDGGISGEQFF.

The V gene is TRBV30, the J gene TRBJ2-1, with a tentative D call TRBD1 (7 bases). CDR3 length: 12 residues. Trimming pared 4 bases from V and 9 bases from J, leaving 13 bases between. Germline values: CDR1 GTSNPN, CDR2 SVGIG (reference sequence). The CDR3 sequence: CAWTPQGGEQFF. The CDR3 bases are TGTGCCTGGACCCCGCAGGGGGGTGAGCAGTTCTTC.

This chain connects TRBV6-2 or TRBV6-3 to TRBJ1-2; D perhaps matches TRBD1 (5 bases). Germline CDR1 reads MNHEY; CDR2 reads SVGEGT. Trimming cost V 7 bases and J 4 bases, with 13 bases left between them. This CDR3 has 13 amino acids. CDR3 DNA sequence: TGTGCCAGCACCTCTGGGGGAACCTATGGCTACACCTTC. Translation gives CASTSGGTYGYTF.